The 21 T cell receptor beta chains listed next were all sequenced from one sample in a study of shared clonotypes between healthy human individuals. The data were produced by immunoSEQ multiplex PCR, yet TCRdb's version contains in-frame clones alone and is incomplete. Seen here are roughly 2 million clones, 90% to 95% observed once, and the top ten hold roughly 0.13%. The material sequenced was naive CD4+ T cells sorted from blood. The subset here: CD45RA+ positively selected. The receptors derive from a man aged 18 to 30 in good health.

V usage is TRBV7-2 and J usage is TRBJ2-3; 8 nucleotides match TRBD2. Germline V gives CDR1 SGHTA, CDR2 FQGNSA. V shed 1 base, J shed 6 bases, and the junction held 15 bases outside the gene matches. This CDR3 has 18 amino acids. The CDR3 reads CASSLVGGGSYLSDTQYF. The CDR3 DNA is TGTGCCAGCAGCTTAGTTGGCGGGGGGAGCTATCTGTCGGATACGCAGTATTTT.

The CDR3 region is CASSSAGTGKNEQYF. As DNA, the CDR3 is TGTGCCAGCAGCAGTGCCGGGACAGGGAAAAACGAGCAGTACTTC. The chain links TRBV27 to TRBJ2-7; 9 positions match TRBD1. V was pared by 6 bases and J by 5 bases, with 11 bases of the junction left unmatched. Per germline, CDR1 MNHEY and CDR2 SMNVEV (reference sequence). The CDR3 is made up of 15 amino acids.

This rearrangement joins TRBV6-5 to TRBJ2-7; 9 nucleotides match TRBD1. Per germline, CDR1 MNHEY and CDR2 SVGAGI. The CDR3 has 15 amino acids. V shed 11 bases and J 1 base; nucleotides not matched to a gene: 12. The CDR3 sequence is CAAWGPGQGSYEQYF. CDR3 coding DNA: TGTGCCGCCTGGGGACCGGGACAGGGTTCCTACGAGCAGTACTTC.

The V call is TRBV6-4, the J call TRBJ1-1, with D unclear. The CDR3 consists of 13 residues. Trimming removed 4 bases at V and 0 bases at J, with 6 bases between. CDR1 and CDR2 (germline): MRHNA, SNTAGT. CDR3 sequence reads: CASSGQMNTEAFF. The CDR3 DNA is TGTGCCAGCAGTGGGCAGATGAACACTGAAGCTTTCTTT.

The chain employs TRBV5-1 and TRBJ2-1, with 8 bases matching TRBD2. CDR3 length equals 16 residues. Germline trimming cut 5 bases from V and 0 bases from J; bases unmatched to any gene: 7. Germline lookup yields CDR1 SGHRS and CDR2 YFSETQ. CDR3 sequence (DNA): TGCGCCAGCAGGGGAGTCAGCGGGAGCTCCTACAATGAGCAGTTCTTC. Translating it yields CASRGVSGSSYNEQFF.

The V gene is TRBV7-9, the J gene TRBJ1-1; D is perhaps TRBD1 (6 bases). CDR1 is SEHNR and CDR2 is FQNEAQ in the germline V gene (reference sequence). The CDR3 sequence is 15 residues long. V lost 6 bases, J lost 5 bases, and 19 bases lay in between. CDR3 in DNA: TGTGCCAGCAGAAAAGAACAGGGCTGGGGGACTGAAGCTTTCTTT. Translation: CASRKEQGWGTEAFF.

About this clone: This sample includes further DNA sequences coding for the same CDR3. The CDR3 DNA reads TGCGCCAGCAGCTTGAGAGGAGTGAACACTGAAGCTTTCTTT. Protein sequence: CASSLRGVNTEAFF. The chain is built from TRBV5-1 and TRBJ1-1; no clear D gene. Germline values: CDR1 SGHRS, CDR2 YFSETQ. CDR3 length: 14 residues. The V and J ends lost 1 base and 0 bases respectively, with 7 bases between them.

Worth noting for this clone: The sample holds other DNA sequences that translate to the same CDR3. The genes are TRBV27 and TRBJ2-7, with 9 bases matching TRBD1. This CDR3 comprises 14 residues. Germline CDR1 is MNHEY and CDR2 is SMNVEV (reference sequence). The V segment lost 0 bases and the J segment 3 bases; nucleotides outside the gene matches: 0. In DNA form, the CDR3 reads TGTGCCAGCAGTTTATCGACAGGGGGCTACGAGCAGTACTTC. Translating gives CASSLSTGGYEQYF.

The V call is TRBV2, the J call TRBJ2-7; D unclear. V was pared by 3 bases and J by 1 base, with 10 bases between. CDR1 SNHLY and CDR2 FYNNEI come from the germline V gene. The CDR3 sequence is 14 residues long. The CDR3 DNA follows: TGTGCCAGCAGTGATCGACCTAATTCCTACGAGCAGTACTTC. Amino acids: CASSDRPNSYEQYF.

V gene TRBV10-1 combines with J gene TRBJ2-3; TRBD1 or TRBD2 may be the D gene (5 bases each). The germline V gene has CDR1 WNHNN and CDR2 SYGVQD (reference sequence). This CDR3 has 14 amino acids. V was shortened by 4 bases and J by 2 bases, with 10 bases between the two germline ends. The CDR3 reads CASSALGTTDTQYF. In DNA, the CDR3 is TGCGCCAGCAGTGCTCTTGGGACCACAGATACGCAGTATTTT.

The table lists this clone with a count of one. This sample includes further DNA sequences coding for the same CDR3. The chain uses TRBV5-1 and TRBJ1-1; 7 nucleotides agree with TRBD1. V was clipped by 4 bases and J by 8 bases; unmatched bases: 2. The CDR3 runs 11 residues. Germline V gene sequence: CDR1 SGHRS, CDR2 YFSETQ. The CDR3 region has the DNA TGCGCCAGCAGCCAGACAGGGGAAGCTTTCTTT. Its protein is CASSQTGEAFF. Using reference TRBV5-1 and TRBJ1-1 for the parts outside the CDR3, the full variable domain is KAGVTQTPRYLIKTRGQQVTLSCSPISGHRSVSWYQQTPGQGLQFLFEYFSETQRNKGNFPGRFSGRQFSNSRSEMNVSTLELGDSALYLCASSQTGEAFFGQGTRLTVV.

The J gene is TRBJ2-7, the V gene TRBV10-3, with TRBD1 matching 8 bases. CDR3 length: 15 residues. The trim removed 8 bases at V and 2 bases at J, leaving 11 bases unmatched. CDR1 and CDR2 from the germline V gene are ENHRY and SYGVKD. The CDR3: CAIESSRDRPYEQYF. CDR3 nucleotide sequence: TGTGCCATCGAATCGTCGAGGGACAGGCCCTACGAGCAGTACTTC.

This chain uses TRBV13 with TRBJ1-1; D perhaps matches TRBD1 (5 bases). This CDR3 comprises 15 residues. The V end lost 0 bases, the J end lost 5 bases, and 13 bases lay between the germline ends. Germline V gene lookup returns CDR1 PRHDT and CDR2 FYEKMQ (reference sequence). Here the CDR3 DNA reads TGTGCCAGCAGCTTAGGTGGAGGGAAGGGGACTGAAGCTTTCTTT. Translated, it gives CASSLGGGKGTEAFF.

This chain uses TRBV7-9 with TRBJ2-7; tentatively, D is TRBD2 (5 bases). V gave up 3 bases and J gave up 6 bases, with 9 bases separating them. The germline V gene encodes CDR1 SEHNR and CDR2 FQNEAQ (reference sequence). The CDR3 covers 12 residues. The CDR3 sequence is CASSFGVSEQYF. In nucleotides, the CDR3 is TGTGCCAGCAGCTTCGGGGTCTCCGAGCAGTACTTC. Supplemented by reference TRBV7-9 and TRBJ2-7, the full variable domain reads DTGVSQNPRHKITKRGQNVTFRCDPISEHNRLYWYRQTLGQGPEFLTYFQNEAQLEKSRLLSDRFSAERPKGSFSTLEIQRTEQGDSAMYLCASSFGVSEQYFGPGTRLTVT.

The rearrangement joins TRBV11-2 to TRBJ2-1; tentatively, D is TRBD1 (5 bases). V gave up 4 bases and J gave up 0 bases, with 13 bases separating them. CDR1 is SGHAT and CDR2 is FQNNGV in the germline V gene. This CDR3 has 16 residues. CDR3 bases: TGTGCCAGCAGCTGGGGCCGAATCAGCTCCTACAATGAGCAGTTCTTC. Protein sequence: CASSWGRISSYNEQFF.

V usage is TRBV19 and J usage is TRBJ1-5, with D tentatively TRBD1 (5 bases). CDR1 LNHDA and CDR2 SQIVND come from the germline V gene (reference sequence). The V end was cut by 2 bases, the J end by 6 bases, with 14 bases between. The CDR3 runs 15 residues. The CDR3 DNA sequence: TGTGCCAGTAGTATATCAGGGACCAACGGTCAGCCCCAGCATTTT. Residues: CASSISGTNGQPQHF. Filled out from reference TRBV19 and TRBJ1-5, the complete variable domain reads DGGITQSPKYLFRKEGQNVTLSCEQNLNHDAMYWYRQDPGQGLRLIYYSQIVNDFQKGDIAEGYSVSREKKESFPLTVTSAQKNPTAFYLCASSISGTNGQPQHFGDGTRLSIL.

This clone was found once. V usage is TRBV5-1 and J usage is TRBJ2-1, with 10 nucleotides matching TRBD2. CDR3 length equals 15 residues. With 4 bases clipped from V and 4 bases from J, the junction kept 5 bases outside the gene matches. Germline CDR1 is SGHRS and CDR2 is YFSETQ. This CDR3 reads CASSSTSGVYNEQFF. CDR3 nucleotides: TGCGCCAGCAGCAGCACTAGCGGGGTATACAATGAGCAGTTCTTC.

The V gene is TRBV30, the J gene TRBJ1-1; TRBD1 aligns across 8 bases. Germline V gene lookup returns CDR1 GTSNPN and CDR2 SVGIG (reference sequence). The CDR3 covers 13 residues. The V and J ends lost 7 bases and 1 base, in that order; junction bases with no gene match: 5. CDR3 in DNA: TGTGCCTCGTCCGGACAGGGGAACACTGAAGCTTTCTTT. Amino acids: CASSGQGNTEAFF. The full variable domain, rest sourced from reference TRBV30 and TRBJ1-1, is SQTIHQWPATLVQPVGSPLSLECTVEGTSNPNLYWYRQAAGRGLQLLFYSVGIGQISSEVPQNLSASRPQDRQFILSSKKLLLSDSGFYLCASSGQGNTEAFFGQGTRLTVV.

Worth noting for this clone: In the same sample, other DNA sequences code for this CDR3. This chain joins TRBV6-5 and TRBJ1-1; D is perhaps TRBD1 (6 bases). The V end lost 4 bases, the J end lost 1 base, and 10 bases lay between the germline ends. Germline lookup yields CDR1 MNHEY and CDR2 SVGAGI. CDR3 size: 14 residues. The CDR3 protein is CASSSTGRNTEAFF. CDR3 bases: TGTGCCAGCAGTTCAACAGGGAGGAACACTGAAGCTTTCTTT.

The genes are TRBV5-1 and TRBJ2-1; 13 bases fit TRBD2. Germline V lookup: CDR1 SGHRS, CDR2 YFSETQ. The J segment lost 1 base and the V segment lost 1 base, leaving 2 bases of the junction unmatched. This CDR3 has 17 amino acids. CDR3 nucleotide sequence: TGCGCCAGCAGCTTGAGACTAGCGGGAGGTTCCTACAATGAGCAGTTCTTC. This translates into CASSLRLAGGSYNEQFF.

The V gene is TRBV11-2, the J gene TRBJ1-4, with D possibly matching TRBD1 (6 bases). This CDR3 region has 14 residues. With 5 bases removed from V and 5 bases from J, the gap between germline ends came to 12 bases. Germline CDR1 reads SGHAT; CDR2 reads FQNNGV. The CDR3 spells CASSPRQANEKLFF. The CDR3 bases are TGTGCCAGCAGCCCTAGACAGGCAAATGAAAAACTGTTTTTT.